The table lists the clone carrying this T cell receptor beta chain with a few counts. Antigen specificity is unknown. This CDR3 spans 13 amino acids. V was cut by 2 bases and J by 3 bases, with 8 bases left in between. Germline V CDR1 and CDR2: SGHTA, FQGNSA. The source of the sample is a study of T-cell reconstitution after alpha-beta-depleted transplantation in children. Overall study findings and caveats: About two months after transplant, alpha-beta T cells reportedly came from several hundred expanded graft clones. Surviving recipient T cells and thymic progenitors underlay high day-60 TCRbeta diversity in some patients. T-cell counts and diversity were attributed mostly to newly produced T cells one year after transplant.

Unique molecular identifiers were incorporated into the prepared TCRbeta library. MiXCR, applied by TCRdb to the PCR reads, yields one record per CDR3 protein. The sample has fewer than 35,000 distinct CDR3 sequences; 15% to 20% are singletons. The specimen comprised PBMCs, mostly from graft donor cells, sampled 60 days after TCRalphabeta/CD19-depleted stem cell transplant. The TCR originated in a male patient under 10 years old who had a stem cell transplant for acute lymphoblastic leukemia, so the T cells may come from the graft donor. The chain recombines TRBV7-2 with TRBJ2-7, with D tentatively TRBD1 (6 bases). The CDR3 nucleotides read TGTGCCAGCAGCTTAAGAGGGGGCTACGAGCAGTACTTC. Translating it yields CASSLRGGYEQYF.